Below are 4 T cell receptor beta chains sequenced from a single sample in a study of long-term antiretroviral therapy in people with HIV. The immunoSEQ assay was v3.0, run at survey level. The table came from immunoSEQ multiplex PCR; TCRdb's copy has only in-frame clones and leaves some out. Here the sample spans 24,000 or so clones, roughly 85% being singletons. Sequencing used unsorted PBMCs, obtained 2.3 years after starting antiretroviral therapy. The receptors originated from a man aged 35-49 years with HIV.

This chain connects TRBV5-1 to TRBJ2-3, with 10 bases identical to TRBD1. V lost 3 bases, J lost 1 base, and 2 bases stayed unmatched. This CDR3 has 15 residues. Germline CDR1 SGHRS, CDR2 YFSETQ. The CDR3 coding sequence is TGCGCCAGCAGCTCGGGACAGGGGCGCACAGATACGCAGTATTTT. Amino acid sequence: CASSSGQGRTDTQYF.

The CDR3 is CASSPLAGNTEAFF. Here the CDR3 DNA reads TGTGCCAGCAGCCCCCTCGCGGGGAACACTGAAGCTTTCTTT. The chain is built from TRBV7-9 and TRBJ1-1; no clear D. This CDR3 comprises 14 residues. Germline CDR1 and CDR2: SEHNR and FQNEAQ (reference sequence). V was pared by 5 bases and J by 1 base, with 11 bases between. Supplemented by reference TRBV7-9 and TRBJ1-1, the full variable domain reads DTGVSQNPRHKITKRGQNVTFRCDPISEHNRLYWYRQTLGQGPEFLTYFQNEAQLEKSRLLSDRFSAERPKGSFSTLEIQRTEQGDSAMYLCASSPLAGNTEAFFGQGTRLTVV.

The genes are TRBV5-1 and TRBJ1-2; 8 bases are shared with TRBD1. Germline V lookup: CDR1 SGHRS, CDR2 YFSETQ. The CDR3 is made up of 16 amino acids. With V trimmed by 4 bases and J by 6 bases, 14 bases remained unmatched. CDR3 in amino acids: CASSLGQGRWSNGYTF. For the CDR3, the DNA is TGCGCCAGCAGCCTTGGACAGGGAAGATGGAGTAATGGCTACACCTTC.

This sequence joins TRBV28 and TRBJ2-7; D gene ambiguous. This CDR3 has 12 amino acids. V was cut by 2 bases and J by 0 bases, with 2 bases left in between. The germline V gene has CDR1 MDHEN and CDR2 SYDVKM. The CDR3 bases are TGTGCCAGCAGTTTAGACTCCTACGAGCAGTACTTC. Protein product: CASSLDSYEQYF.